The rows below give T cell receptor beta chains drawn from one sample of a study of control samples from healthy donors and cancer patients. Here immunoSEQ multiplex PCR was the method, and the copy in TCRdb shows in-frame clones only, minus some. The table records roughly 140,000 clones, roughly 93% of them present only once. Sequenced material: blood. These receptors originate from a man over 45 in good health. Each CDR3 is given with its conserved first and last residue. The order of the fields is V gene, J gene, clone size, D gene, CDR3 DNA, CDR3 protein. A D gene is named only where the DNA matches it firmly. Only some rows state a clone size, as once, few, many or a class for expanded clones.

>TRBV28|TRBJ1-2|.|.
TGTGCCAGCAGGGAAATCGGACAGCTAGCCCCCTATAACTATGGCTACACCTTC
CASREIGQLAPYNYGYTF
>TRBV28|TRBJ2-5|.|TRBD1
TGTGCCAGCAGTCCTGGGCACAGGGGGATCCAAGAGACCCAGTACTTC
CASSPGHRGIQETQYF
>TRBV2|TRBJ2-2|.|.
TGTGCCAGCAGTGGGACCCGGAACACCGGGGAGCTGTTTTTT
CASSGTRNTGELFF
>TRBV5-1|TRBJ1-2|.|.
TGCGCCAGCAGCTTGGGAATGGGGCCTGGCTATGGCTACACCTTC
CASSLGMGPGYGYTF
>TRBV4-1|TRBJ1-4|.|TRBD1
TGCGCCAGCAGTCCTCGGACAGGGGGCATCTCAACTAATGAAAAACTGTTTTTT
CASSPRTGGISTNEKLFF
>TRBV9|TRBJ1-1|.|.
TGTGCCAGCAGCCTCAGGGTAGGTACTGAAGCTTTCTTT
CASSLRVGTEAFF
>TRBV5-6|TRBJ1-1|once|.
TGTGCCAGCAGCTCGGGCCCTCTGAACACTGAAGCTTTCTTT
CASSSGPLNTEAFF
>TRBV30|TRBJ1-3|.|TRBD1
TGTGCCTGGAGTTCGCTAGGGGGCATAAGAAACACCATATATTTT
CAWSSLGGIRNTIYF
>TRBV4-1|TRBJ1-3|.|.
TGCGCCAGCAGCCATGACAGGAGCTCTGGAAACACCATATATTTT
CASSHDRSSGNTIYF
>TRBV6-2/TRBV6-3|TRBJ2-5|.|.
TGTGCCAGCAGTTACATGGCGCCGCAAGAGACCCAGTACTTC
CASSYMAPQETQYF
>TRBV11-2|TRBJ2-3|.|TRBD2
TGTGCCAGCAGCTGGGGACTAGCAGCCACAGATACGCAGTATTTT
CASSWGLAATDTQYF
>TRBV4-1|TRBJ1-3|.|.
TGCGCCAGCAGCCAAGATCGGACTTCTGGAAACACCATATATTTT
CASSQDRTSGNTIYF
>TRBV10-2|TRBJ1-5|.|.
TGCGCCAGCAGTGGGATGGGGCCCCAGCATTTT
CASSGMGPQHF
>TRBV28|TRBJ2-2|.|.
TGTGCCAGCAGTTTAGGTGGGGCGAAATCCGGGGAGCTGTTTTTT
CASSLGGAKSGELFF
>TRBV11-2|TRBJ1-1|.|.
TGTGCCAGCAGCTTAGATAACACTGAAGCTTTCTTT
CASSLDNTEAFF
>TRBV27|TRBJ1-6|.|TRBD1
TGTGCCAGCAGTTCCGCTTTCACAGGGGCACCAAATTCACCCCTCCACTTT
CASSSAFTGAPNSPLHF
>TRBV28|TRBJ2-3|.|.
TGTGCCAGCAGTGCCCCCAGGGGCTCCACAGATACGCAGTATTTT
CASSAPRGSTDTQYF
>TRBV18|TRBJ2-2|once|TRBD2
TGTGCCAGCTCACCGCTAGCGGGAGCGAACACCGGGGAGCTGTTTTTT
CASSPLAGANTGELFF
>TRBV6-6|TRBJ1-1|once|.
TGTGCCAGCAGTTACTCGGGGTCTGAAGCTTTCTTT
CASSYSGSEAFF
>TRBV3-1/TRBV3-2|TRBJ2-1|.|.
TGCGCCAGCAGCCAATACCTAGCGAGTAATGAGCAGTTCTTC
CASSQYLASNEQFF
>TRBV30|TRBJ1-1|.|TRBD1
TGTGCCTGGAGGCTCATAGGACAGGGATTGAACACTGAAGCTTTCTTT
CAWRLIGQGLNTEAFF
>TRBV18|TRBJ1-3|.|.
TGTGCCAGCTCACCGAGGGAGAGAGCAGGAAACACCATATATTTT
CASSPRERAGNTIYF
>TRBV19|TRBJ1-5|few|.
TGTGCCAGTAGTATTTCTAAAAATCAGCCCCAGCATTTT
CASSISKNQPQHF
>TRBV19|TRBJ1-2|.|TRBD1
TGTGCCAGTAGTACCGGGACAGGGGGCTACACCTTC
CASSTGTGGYTF
>TRBV5-1|TRBJ2-7|.|TRBD1
TGCGCCAGCAGCTTGGCGGGGACAGGGTCGTACGAGCAGTACTTC
CASSLAGTGSYEQYF
>TRBV19|TRBJ2-1|.|.
TGTGCCAGTAGTGACGGGAGACTCGGTAATGAGCAGTTCTTC
CASSDGRLGNEQFF
>TRBV7-9|TRBJ2-7|once|.
TGTGCCAGCAGCTTGGCAGCCTCCTACGAGCAGTACTTC
CASSLAASYEQYF
>TRBV27|TRBJ1-1|.|.
TGTGCCAGCAGTTTCCCGGGGACATTTGAAGCTTTCTTT
CASSFPGTFEAFF
>TRBV7-6|TRBJ2-7|.|TRBD2
TGTGCCAGCAGCATTATAGGGGACGCGGGGGTCGAGCAGTACTTC
CASSIIGDAGVEQYF
>TRBV5-4|TRBJ2-2|.|.
TGTGCCAGCAGCTTGGCTCCAGGGCGAACCGGGGAGCTGTTTTTT
CASSLAPGRTGELFF
>TRBV6-5|TRBJ1-1|.|TRBD1
TGTGCCAGCAGCCTGGGACAGTTGAACACTGAAGCTTTCTTT
CASSLGQLNTEAFF
>TRBV30|TRBJ2-7|.|TRBD2
TGTGCCTGGAACCCTAGCGGGAGCTCCTACGAGCAGTACTTC
CAWNPSGSSYEQYF
>TRBV11-2|TRBJ2-7|few|.
TGTGCCAGCAGCCGGGCTACCTACGAGCAGTACTTC
CASSRATYEQYF
>TRBV12-3/TRBV12-4|TRBJ1-1|once|.
TGTGCCAGCAGCAGCGACAGGCCGAAAGCTTTCTTT
CASSSDRPKAFF
>TRBV27|TRBJ2-5|.|TRBD2
TGTGCCAGCAGGCCGGGACTAGCGGCACAAGAGACCCAGTACTTC
CASRPGLAAQETQYF
>TRBV5-1|TRBJ2-5|.|TRBD1
TGCGCCAGCAGGTCCGGGACAGGGCCCGAGACCCAGTACTTC
CASRSGTGPETQYF
>TRBV3-1/TRBV3-2|TRBJ2-2|.|.
TGTGCCACCTGGAACTCGGGACACACGAACACCGGGGAGCTGTTTTTT
CATWNSGHTNTGELFF
>TRBV19|TRBJ2-3|.|TRBD2
TGTGCCAGTAGTAGAACTAGCGGGAGGGCCTTAGATACGCAGTATTTT
CASSRTSGRALDTQYF
>TRBV24-1|TRBJ2-5|.|.
TGTGCCACCAGTGATAAGGGCGAGACCCAGTACTTC
CATSDKGETQYF
>TRBV28|TRBJ2-3|once|TRBD1
TGTGCCAGCAGCAGTTTAGGGGGCAGGGCGATCACAGATACGCAGTATTTT
CASSSLGGRAITDTQYF
>TRBV27|TRBJ2-5|.|TRBD1
TGTGCCAGCAGTGCCGACAGGGGGACGGAGACCCAGTACTTC
CASSADRGTETQYF
>TRBV5-4|TRBJ2-5|.|.
TGTGCCAGCAGCTTGGTTGCGGAAGAGACCCAGTACTTC
CASSLVAEETQYF
>TRBV7-2|TRBJ1-1|.|.
TGTGCCAGCAGCTTAGCGGGTTTAATGAACACTGAAGCTTTCTTT
CASSLAGLMNTEAFF
>TRBV18|TRBJ1-3|.|.
TGTGCCAGCTTGCAGGGGTTCCCCTCTGGAAACACCATATATTTT
CASLQGFPSGNTIYF
>TRBV5-1|TRBJ1-2|.|.
TGCGCCAGCAGCTTGGCTCGGCAGTCCTATGGCTACACCTTC
CASSLARQSYGYTF
>TRBV24-1|TRBJ1-3|.|.
TGTGCCACCAGTGATGGAGGGTCGAACACCATATATTTT
CATSDGGSNTIYF
>TRBV28|TRBJ1-4|.|.
TGTGCCAGCAGCGAACAGACAACTAATGAAAAACTGTTTTTT
CASSEQTTNEKLFF
>TRBV19|TRBJ2-1|once|.
TGTGCCAGTAGTATCAGTTGGGGGGCGGGCAATGAGCAGTTCTTC
CASSISWGAGNEQFF
>TRBV28|TRBJ2-7|few|.
TGTGCCAGCACCCCCCCCGGGGACCTCGCCTACGAGCAGTACTTC
CASTPPGDLAYEQYF
>TRBV6-1|TRBJ1-2|once|TRBD1
TGTGCCAGCAGTGAAGGGACAGGGTATCGTGGCTACACCTTC
CASSEGTGYRGYTF
>TRBV6-2/TRBV6-3|TRBJ2-3|.|TRBD2
TGTGCCAGCAGCTTACTAGCGGGAGTAGCAGATACGCAGTATTTT
CASSLLAGVADTQYF
>TRBV4-1|TRBJ2-2|.|TRBD1
TGCGCCAGCAGCCAGCCGACAGGGTCCGGGGAGCTGTTTTTT
CASSQPTGSGELFF
>TRBV18|TRBJ2-1|.|TRBD1
TGTGCCAGCTCATCCACAGGGGATACCTACAATGAGCAGTTCTTC
CASSSTGDTYNEQFF
>TRBV7-9|TRBJ1-4|.|TRBD1
TGTGCCAGCACGCGGACAGGGAATACTAATGAAAAACTGTTTTTT
CASTRTGNTNEKLFF
>TRBV12-3/TRBV12-4|TRBJ2-1|.|TRBD1
TGTGCCAGCAGCCTGGACAGGCACAATGAGCAGTTCTTC
CASSLDRHNEQFF
>TRBV4-1|TRBJ2-7|.|TRBD2
TGCGCCAGCAGCCAACCGGGGAGGGGACACGAGCAGTACTTC
CASSQPGRGHEQYF
>TRBV27|TRBJ2-1|.|TRBD2
TGTGCCAGCAGTAACCCGGGACTAGCGGGAGGGCTCTCCTCCTACAATGAGCAGTTCTTC
CASSNPGLAGGLSSYNEQFF